The clone carrying this TCR beta chain was counted many times. The sample is drawn from a study of T-cell memory formation after mild COVID-19. CDR3 length: 13 amino acids. Germline CDR1 is SGHRS and CDR2 is YFSETQ. V lost 4 bases and J 4 bases, leaving 12 bases between the germline ends. MiXCR, applied by TCRdb to the 5' RACE reads, yields one record per CDR3 protein. This sample has roughly 310,000 distinct CDR3 sequences, with about 15% found just once. This chain uses TRBV5-1 with TRBJ2-7; D unclear. The sample taken for sequencing was PBMCs or a T cell subset sorted from them (not recorded which). The sequence came from a man younger than 30 who had mild COVID-19 (a few samples of this study predate the infection). Cell type and time point are not known. The DNA of the CDR3 is TGCGCCAGCAGCGTGGAGCAAAAATACGAGCAGTACTTC. Translation gives CASSVEQKYEQYF.